The present entry profiles one TCR beta chain with its context. The antigen remains unidentified. This sample was included in a study of T cell repertoires in cytomegalovirus infection. Overall study context: It can be stated that public TCR beta signatures indicated CMV infection as well as a matching HLA type.

Per germline, CDR1 MDHEN and CDR2 SYDVKM. The ends lost 4 bases at V and 1 base at J; junction bases unmatched: 4. This CDR3 spans 16 amino acids. The study, taken as a whole, reports: People with CMV and the relevant HLA were identified by cumulative public TCR beta family frequency. Dominant in the ex vivo response were TCR beta clonotypes restricted by HLA-C and specific for CMV.

TCRdb independently ran MiXCR on the reads; one entry per CDR3 protein. Of around 190,000 distinct CDR3 sequences in the sample, roughly an eighth were seen once. The chain has TRBV28 and TRBJ1-5; 10 positions agree with TRBD1. The sample taken for sequencing was PBMCs. The TCR was taken from a human donor in good health (CMV status not recorded). Some clones in this sample may be carry-over from other donors' samples. DNA for the CDR3: TGTGCCAGCAGTTCCCGGACAGGGGGAAGCAATCAGCCCCAGCATTTT. This translates into CASSSRTGGSNQPQHF.